The T cell receptor (beta chain) under discussion was sequenced for a study of CD8 T cells in Susac syndrome (dated by TCRdb to the late 2010s). As for the study more broadly: The study used repertoire sequencing to test whether antigen drove CD8+ T cell activation and differentiation in Susac syndrome. The clonality of the CD8+ T cell repertoire was compared across 12 healthy donors, about 14 Susac syndrome patients and under 19 multiple sclerosis patients. What the authors observed across the whole study: The number of individuals in the TCR sequencing and HLA analysis was recognized as being relatively small.

Peripheral blood CD8+ and CD4+ T cells from healthy donors, Susac syndrome patients and multiple sclerosis patients were profiled using high-throughput TCR beta sequencing. Multiple sclerosis controls were treatment-naive patients with stable or active relapsing-remitting disease fulfilling revised McDonald criteria. Bulk CD8+ and CD4+ T cells were purified magnetically by negative isolation, whereas CD8+ TEMRA cells were enriched by FACS. Blood was collected in EDTA tubes and processed within 24 hours, with PBMCs isolated through density gradient centrifugation. PBMCs destined for TCR sequencing were cryopreserved in liquid nitrogen and later thawed in a 37 °C water bath. The sorted or isolated CD4+, CD8+ and CD8+ TEMRA cells reached a purity of at least 90%. Unmatched junction bases come to 6, with V trimmed by 7 bases and J by 4 bases. Looking up the germline V gene (reference sequence) yields CDR1 LNHDA and CDR2 SQIVND. The CDR3 starts with the cysteine, ends with the phenylalanine, and has 13 residues. Only the CDR3 portion is preserved as DNA: 39 bases, with reading frame beginning at the first base.

Concerning this clonotype: Its antigen specificity is not known. The input lacks base qualities; no much larger clone sits a single base away.

RNA was extracted with the RNeasy kit and about 0.5 to 1 ug was reverse transcribed using random hexamers. The immunoSEQ multiplex PCR assay, covering 54 Vbeta and 13 Jbeta segments, was used to amplify TCR beta CDR3 regions. PCR amplification bias was corrected by using a synthetic template baseline for primer optimization and computational correction. The study's own analysis went as follows. Only productive sequences were kept, with reads annotated to V, D and J genes according to IMGT and analyzed in immunoSEQ Analyzer. To calculate clonality, Shannon entropy was normalized by log2 of the number of productive unique sequences and then subtracted from one. For each patient and control, public and private clones were evaluated among the 100 most prevalent clones. A clone was defined as Susac-specific if it was absent from the healthy and MS cohorts, from 950 to 1,300 published viral clones and from other ImmuneACCESS disease sequences. The public reads were reanalyzed by TCRdb: fastp trimming at Q25, MiXCR alignment, in-frame beta chains only. Each CDR3 protein appears once, grouped with its most common genes and DNA. These V and J calls derive from TCRdb rather than the authors' analysis. Counted in this sample were 65,000 to 80,000 distinct CDR3 sequences; around 90% of them appeared once. The ten largest account for 0.5% of the sample.

The origin of this receptor is a human donor with multiple sclerosis. Sequenced: CD8+ T cells from PBMCs. The V gene is TRBV19 and the J gene is TRBJ1-2; 7 bases in the middle match TRBD1. The CDR3 is CASNLQGTYGYTF. The DNA reads TGTGCCAGTAACCTACAGGGGACCTATGGCTACACCTTC. Reference TRBV19 and TRBJ1-2 genes cover what lies past the CDR3, so the full variable domain is DGGITQSPKYLFRKEGQNVTLSCEQNLNHDAMYWYRQDPGQGLRLIYYSQIVNDFQKGDIAEGYSVSREKKESFPLTVTSAQKNPTAFYLCASNLQGTYGYTFGSGTRLTVV.